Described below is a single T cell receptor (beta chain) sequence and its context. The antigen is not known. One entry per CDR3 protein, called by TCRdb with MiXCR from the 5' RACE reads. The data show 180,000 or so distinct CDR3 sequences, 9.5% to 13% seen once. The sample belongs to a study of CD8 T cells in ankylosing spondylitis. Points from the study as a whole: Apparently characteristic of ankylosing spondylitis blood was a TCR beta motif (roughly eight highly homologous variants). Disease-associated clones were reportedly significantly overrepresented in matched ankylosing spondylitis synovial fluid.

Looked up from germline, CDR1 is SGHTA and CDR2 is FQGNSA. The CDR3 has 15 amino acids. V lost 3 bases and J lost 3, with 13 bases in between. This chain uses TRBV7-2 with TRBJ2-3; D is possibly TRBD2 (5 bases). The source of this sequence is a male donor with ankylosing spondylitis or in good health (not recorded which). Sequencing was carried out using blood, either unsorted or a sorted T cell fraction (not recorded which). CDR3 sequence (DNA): TGTGCCAGCAGCTTTACGGAACGGAGGACAGATACGCAGTATTTT. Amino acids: CASSFTERRTDTQYF.